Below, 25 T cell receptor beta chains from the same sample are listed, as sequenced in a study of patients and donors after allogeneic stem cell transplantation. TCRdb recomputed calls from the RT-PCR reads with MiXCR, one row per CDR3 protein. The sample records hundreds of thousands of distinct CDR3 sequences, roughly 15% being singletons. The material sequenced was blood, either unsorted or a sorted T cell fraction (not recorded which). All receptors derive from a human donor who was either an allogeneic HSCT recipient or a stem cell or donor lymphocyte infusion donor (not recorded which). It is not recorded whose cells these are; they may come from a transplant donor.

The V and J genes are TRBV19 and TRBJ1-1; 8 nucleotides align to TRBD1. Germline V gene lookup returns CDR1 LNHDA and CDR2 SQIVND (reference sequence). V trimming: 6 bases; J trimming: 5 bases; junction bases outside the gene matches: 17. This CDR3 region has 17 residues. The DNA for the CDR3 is TGTGCCAGTAGACCCAGGGGGCGCGGAGGGGGAGGAACTGAAGCTTTCTTT. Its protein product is CASRPRGRGGGGTEAFF.

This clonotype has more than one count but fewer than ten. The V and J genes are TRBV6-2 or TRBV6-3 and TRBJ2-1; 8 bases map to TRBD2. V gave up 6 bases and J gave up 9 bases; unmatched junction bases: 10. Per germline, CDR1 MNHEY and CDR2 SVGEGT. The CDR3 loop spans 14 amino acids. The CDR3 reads CASRGGLVFSEQFF. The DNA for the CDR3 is TGTGCCAGCAGAGGGGGACTAGTATTTTCTGAGCAGTTCTTC.

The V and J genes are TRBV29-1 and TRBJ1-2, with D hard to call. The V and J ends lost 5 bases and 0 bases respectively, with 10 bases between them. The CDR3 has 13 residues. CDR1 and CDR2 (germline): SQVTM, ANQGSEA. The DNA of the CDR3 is TGCAGCGTTATCACACCTGCTAACTATGGCTACACCTTC. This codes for CSVITPANYGYTF.

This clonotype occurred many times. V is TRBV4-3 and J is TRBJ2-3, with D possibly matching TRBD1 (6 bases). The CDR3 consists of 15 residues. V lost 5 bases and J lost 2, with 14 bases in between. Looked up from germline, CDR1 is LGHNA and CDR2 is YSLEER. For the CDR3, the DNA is TGCGCCAGCAGCAAGGGGCAGGGACACACAGATACGCAGTATTTT. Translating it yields CASSKGQGHTDTQYF.

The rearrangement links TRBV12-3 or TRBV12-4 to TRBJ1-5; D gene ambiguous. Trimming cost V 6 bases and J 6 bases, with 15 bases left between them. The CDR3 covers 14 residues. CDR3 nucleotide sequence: TGTGCCAGCAGCCACTACACGGGTGGTCAGCCCCAGCATTTT. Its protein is CASSHYTGGQPQHF.

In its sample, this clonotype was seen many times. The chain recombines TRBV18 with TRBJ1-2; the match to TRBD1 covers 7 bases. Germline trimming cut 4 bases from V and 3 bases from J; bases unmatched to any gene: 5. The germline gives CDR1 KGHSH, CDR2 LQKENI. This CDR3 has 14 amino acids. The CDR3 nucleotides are TGTGCCAGCTCACGACAGGGACAGTACTATGGCTACACCTTC. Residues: CASSRQGQYYGYTF.

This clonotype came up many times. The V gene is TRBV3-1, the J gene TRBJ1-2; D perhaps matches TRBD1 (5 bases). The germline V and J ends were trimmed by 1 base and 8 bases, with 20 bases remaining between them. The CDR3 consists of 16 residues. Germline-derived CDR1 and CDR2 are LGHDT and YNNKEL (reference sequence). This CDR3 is CASSQGISAGRWGYTF. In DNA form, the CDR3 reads TGTGCCAGCAGCCAAGGGATATCGGCAGGGCGTTGGGGCTACACCTTC.

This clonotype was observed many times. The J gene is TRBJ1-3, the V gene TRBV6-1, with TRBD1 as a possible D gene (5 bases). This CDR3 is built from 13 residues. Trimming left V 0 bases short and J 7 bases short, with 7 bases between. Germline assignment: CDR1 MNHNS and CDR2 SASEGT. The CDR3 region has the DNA TGTGCCAGCAGTGAAGCGCGGGGGAACACCATATATTTT. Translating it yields CASSEARGNTIYF.

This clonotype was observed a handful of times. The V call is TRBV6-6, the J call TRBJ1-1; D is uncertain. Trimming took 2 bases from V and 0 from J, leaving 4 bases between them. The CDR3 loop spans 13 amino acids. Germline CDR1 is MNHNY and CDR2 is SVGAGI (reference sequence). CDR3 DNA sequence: TGTGCCAGCAGTTACAGGTTGAACACTGAAGCTTTCTTT. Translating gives CASSYRLNTEAFF.

CDR3 protein: CASRRTQDEKLFF. In DNA, the CDR3 is TGTGCCAGCAGACGCACACAGGATGAAAAACTGTTTTTT. This chain joins TRBV6-1 and TRBJ1-4; D is possibly TRBD1 (5 bases). V was clipped by 6 bases and J by 6 bases, with 11 bases between them. Per the germline V gene, CDR1 is MNHNS and CDR2 is SASEGT. CDR3 length: 13 residues.

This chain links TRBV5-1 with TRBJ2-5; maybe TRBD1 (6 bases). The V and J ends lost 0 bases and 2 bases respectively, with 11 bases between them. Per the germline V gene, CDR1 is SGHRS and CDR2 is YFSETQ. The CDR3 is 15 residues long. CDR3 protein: CASSLGRGSQETQYF. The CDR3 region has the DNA TGCGCCAGCAGCTTGGGCAGGGGATCTCAAGAGACCCAGTACTTC.

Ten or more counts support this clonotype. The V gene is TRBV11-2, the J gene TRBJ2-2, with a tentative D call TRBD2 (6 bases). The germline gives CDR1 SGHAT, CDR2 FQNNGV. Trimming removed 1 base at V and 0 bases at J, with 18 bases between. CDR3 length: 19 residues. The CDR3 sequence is CASSLGWGEWSANTGELFF. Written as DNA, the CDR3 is TGTGCCAGCAGCTTAGGGTGGGGGGAATGGTCAGCGAACACCGGGGAGCTGTTTTTT.

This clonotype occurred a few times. Here the CDR3 DNA reads TGCAGTGCTAGAGATCTCAGGTTAGCGGGAGGGCCTAATGAGCAGTTCTTC. It encodes CSARDLRLAGGPNEQFF. This chain connects TRBV20-1 to TRBJ2-1, with 11 bases that match TRBD2. The CDR3 is 17 amino acids. Germline V gene data show CDR1 as DFQATT and CDR2 as SNEGSKA (reference sequence). J lost 7 bases, V lost 0 bases, and 11 bases had no gene match.

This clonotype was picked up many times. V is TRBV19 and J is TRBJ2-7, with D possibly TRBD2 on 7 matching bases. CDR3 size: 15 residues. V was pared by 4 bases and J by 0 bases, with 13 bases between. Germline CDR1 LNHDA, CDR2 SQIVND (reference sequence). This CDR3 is CASSRAGHSSYEQYF. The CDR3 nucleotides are TGTGCCAGTAGTAGAGCGGGACATAGCTCCTACGAGCAGTACTTC.

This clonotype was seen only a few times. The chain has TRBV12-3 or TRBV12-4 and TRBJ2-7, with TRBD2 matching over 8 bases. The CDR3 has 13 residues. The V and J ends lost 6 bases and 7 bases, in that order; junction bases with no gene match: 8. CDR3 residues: CASSPTSAWEQYF. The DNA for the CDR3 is TGTGCCAGCAGCCCGACTAGCGCCTGGGAGCAGTACTTC.

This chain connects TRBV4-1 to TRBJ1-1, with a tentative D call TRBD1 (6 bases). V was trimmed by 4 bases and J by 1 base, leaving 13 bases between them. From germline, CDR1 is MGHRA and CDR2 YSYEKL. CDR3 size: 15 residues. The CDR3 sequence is CASSPGGMRNTEAFF. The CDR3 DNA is TGCGCCAGCAGCCCGGGGGGCATGAGGAACACTGAAGCTTTCTTT.

CDR3 in DNA: TGTGCCAGCAGTTTGCTAGGGGCGGGAAACACTGAAGCTTTCTTT. This sequence encodes CASSLLGAGNTEAFF. The J gene is TRBJ1-1, the V gene TRBV27, with D possibly matching TRBD1 (5 bases). The V gene lost 3 bases and the J gene lost 2 bases, with 13 bases spanning the gap. Germline V gives CDR1 MNHEY, CDR2 SMNVEV (reference sequence). The CDR3 covers 15 residues.

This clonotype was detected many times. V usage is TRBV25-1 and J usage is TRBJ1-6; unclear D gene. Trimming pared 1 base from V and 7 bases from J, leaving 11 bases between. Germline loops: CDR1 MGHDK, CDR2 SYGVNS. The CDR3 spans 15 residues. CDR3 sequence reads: CASSELHSQNSPLHF. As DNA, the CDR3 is TGTGCCAGCAGTGAATTGCACAGTCAAAATTCACCCCTCCACTTT.

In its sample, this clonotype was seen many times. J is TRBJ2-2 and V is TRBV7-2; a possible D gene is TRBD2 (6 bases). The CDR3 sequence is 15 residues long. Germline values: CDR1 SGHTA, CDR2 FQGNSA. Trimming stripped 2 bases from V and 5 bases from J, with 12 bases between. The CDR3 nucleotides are TGTGCCAGCAGCTTAAATCGGCGGGGTACCGGGGAGCTGTTTTTT. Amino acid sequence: CASSLNRRGTGELFF.

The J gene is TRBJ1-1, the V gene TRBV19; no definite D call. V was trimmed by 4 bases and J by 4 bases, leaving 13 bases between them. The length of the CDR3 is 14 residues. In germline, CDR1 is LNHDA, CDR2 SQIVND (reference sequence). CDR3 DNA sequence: TGTGCCAGTAGTACTTTAGGGTCTGGCACTGAAGCTTTCTTT. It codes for CASSTLGSGTEAFF.

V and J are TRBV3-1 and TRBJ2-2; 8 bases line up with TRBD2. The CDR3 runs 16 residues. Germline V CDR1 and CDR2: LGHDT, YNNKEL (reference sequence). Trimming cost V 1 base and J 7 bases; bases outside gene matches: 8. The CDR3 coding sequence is TGTGCCAGCAGCCAAGGAGGCGGGAGGCAGAGCGGGGAGCTGTTTTTT. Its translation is CASSQGGGRQSGELFF.

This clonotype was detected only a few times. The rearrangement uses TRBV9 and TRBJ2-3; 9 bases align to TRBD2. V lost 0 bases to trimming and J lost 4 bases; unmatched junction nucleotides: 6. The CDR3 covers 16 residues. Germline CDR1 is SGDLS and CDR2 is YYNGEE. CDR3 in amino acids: CASSVGPAGGADTQYF. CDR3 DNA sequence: TGTGCCAGCAGCGTAGGTCCAGCGGGGGGAGCAGATACGCAGTATTTT.

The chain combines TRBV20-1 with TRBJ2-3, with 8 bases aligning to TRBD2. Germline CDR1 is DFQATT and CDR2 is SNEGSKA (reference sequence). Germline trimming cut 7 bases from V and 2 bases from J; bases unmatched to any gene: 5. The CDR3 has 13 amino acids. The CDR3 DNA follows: TGCAGTGGCGGCGGGGGGCCCACAGATACGCAGTATTTT. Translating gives CSGGGGPTDTQYF.

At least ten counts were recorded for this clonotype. DNA for the CDR3: TGTGCCAGCGCGGACCGGGGTAGCACAGATACGCAGTATTTT. Translated, it gives CASADRGSTDTQYF. The chain couples TRBV11-2 to TRBJ2-3, with a weak D call TRBD2 (5 bases). V was clipped by 8 bases and J by 0 bases, with 12 bases between them. Germline CDR1 SGHAT, CDR2 FQNNGV. CDR3 length: 14 amino acids.

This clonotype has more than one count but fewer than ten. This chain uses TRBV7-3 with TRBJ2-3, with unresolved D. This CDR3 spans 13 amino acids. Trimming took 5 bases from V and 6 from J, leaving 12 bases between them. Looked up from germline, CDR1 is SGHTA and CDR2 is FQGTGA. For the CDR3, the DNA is TGTGCCAGCAGCGCCTGGGTGCAGGATACGCAGTATTTT. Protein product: CASSAWVQDTQYF.